This is a list of T cell receptor beta chains from one sample in a study of blood T cells in healthy people across ages. MiXCR, run by TCRdb on the 5' RACE reads, gives a single entry per CDR3 protein. The sample has some 900,000 distinct CDR3 sequences; around 49% are singletons. Input material: blood. These receptors all come from a man aged 25 to 40 in good health. CDR3s include the opening cysteine and the closing phenylalanine or tryptophan. The order of the fields is J gene, V gene, D gene, clone size, CDR3 length, CDR3 DNA, CDR3 protein. The D gene is left open where the match is weak. Clone sizes are given selectively: once, few, many, or a class where the clone is expanded.

J gene: TRBJ2-1; V gene: TRBV9; D gene: TRBD2; clone size: few; CDR3 length: 17; CDR3 DNA: TGTGCCAGCACCGGGACTAGCGGGGGGGCGGGATACAATGAGCAGTTCTTC; CDR3 protein: CASTGTSGGAGYNEQFF
J gene: TRBJ2-1; V gene: TRBV20-1; D gene: -; clone size: -; CDR3 length: 12; CDR3 DNA: TGCAGTGCCCCGGGGCCCAATAGTGAGCAGTTCTTC; CDR3 protein: CSAPGPNSEQFF
J gene: TRBJ2-5; V gene: TRBV29-1; D gene: -; clone size: -; CDR3 length: 13; CDR3 DNA: TGCAGCGTTGGGGTCAGCTTGTCAGAGACCCAGTACTTC; CDR3 protein: CSVGVSLSETQYF
J gene: TRBJ1-5; V gene: TRBV20-1; D gene: -; clone size: -; CDR3 length: 14; CDR3 DNA: TGCAGTGCCCCTGCGGAGACTAGCAATCAGCCCCAGCATTTT; CDR3 protein: CSAPAETSNQPQHF
J gene: TRBJ2-7; V gene: TRBV12-3/TRBV12-4; D gene: TRBD2; clone size: -; CDR3 length: 13; CDR3 DNA: TGTGCCAGCAGTTCCCTCACTAGCGACGAGCAGTACTTC; CDR3 protein: CASSSLTSDEQYF
J gene: TRBJ2-7; V gene: TRBV5-1; D gene: TRBD1; clone size: -; CDR3 length: 13; CDR3 DNA: TGCGCCAGCAGCGATCTGACAGGGCTAGAGCAGTACTTC; CDR3 protein: CASSDLTGLEQYF
J gene: TRBJ2-7; V gene: TRBV20-1; D gene: TRBD2; clone size: few; CDR3 length: 14; CDR3 DNA: TGCAGTGCTAGGGGGACTAGCTTTAGCTACGAGCAGTACTTC; CDR3 protein: CSARGTSFSYEQYF
J gene: TRBJ2-3; V gene: TRBV5-4; D gene: -; clone size: -; CDR3 length: 14; CDR3 DNA: TGTGCCAGCAGCCCCACCCCACTCACAGATACGCAGTATTTT; CDR3 protein: CASSPTPLTDTQYF
J gene: TRBJ1-2; V gene: TRBV7-2; D gene: -; clone size: -; CDR3 length: 15; CDR3 DNA: TGTGCCAGCAGCTCCCCCCAGGGTCAGAGCTATGGCTACACCTTC; CDR3 protein: CASSSPQGQSYGYTF
J gene: TRBJ2-7; V gene: TRBV25-1; D gene: -; clone size: -; CDR3 length: 18; CDR3 DNA: TGTGCCCGCAGTGAATTTAGACTAGAGCAGTTCGGATACTACGAGCAGTACTTC; CDR3 protein: CARSEFRLEQFGYYEQYF
J gene: TRBJ2-5; V gene: TRBV6-5; D gene: -; clone size: -; CDR3 length: 14; CDR3 DNA: TGTGCCAGCAGGACAACAAGATTACAAGAGACCCAGTACTTC; CDR3 protein: CASRTTRLQETQYF
J gene: TRBJ1-2; V gene: TRBV7-8; D gene: TRBD1; clone size: -; CDR3 length: 15; CDR3 DNA: TGTGCCAGCAGCTTAGGACAGGGGGCTCACTATGGCTACACCTTC; CDR3 protein: CASSLGQGAHYGYTF
J gene: TRBJ2-1; V gene: TRBV6-5; D gene: -; clone size: -; CDR3 length: 15; CDR3 DNA: TGTGCCAGCAGTTACTCAGGGCAGAACTACAATGAGCAGTTCTTC; CDR3 protein: CASSYSGQNYNEQFF
J gene: TRBJ2-5; V gene: TRBV29-1; D gene: TRBD1; clone size: few; CDR3 length: 16; CDR3 DNA: TGCAGCGTTGAACCCCCTGAGGGGGCGTTCGGAGAGACCCAGTACTTC; CDR3 protein: CSVEPPEGAFGETQYF
J gene: TRBJ2-7; V gene: TRBV27; D gene: -; clone size: -; CDR3 length: 13; CDR3 DNA: TGTGCCAGCAGTTTTCTACCATCCTACGAGCAGTACTTC; CDR3 protein: CASSFLPSYEQYF
J gene: TRBJ2-5; V gene: TRBV28; D gene: -; clone size: -; CDR3 length: 16; CDR3 DNA: TGTGCCAGCACCCGTCCCCGGGAAGATGGACAAGAGACCCAGTACTTC; CDR3 protein: CASTRPREDGQETQYF
J gene: TRBJ1-2; V gene: TRBV28; D gene: TRBD1; clone size: few; CDR3 length: 13; CDR3 DNA: TGTGCCAGCAGTCCCGGCCGACAGGGGGGCTACACCTTC; CDR3 protein: CASSPGRQGGYTF
J gene: TRBJ2-5; V gene: TRBV6-2/TRBV6-3; D gene: -; clone size: -; CDR3 length: 12; CDR3 DNA: TGTGCCAGCCAGAAAGTATGGGAGACCCAGTACTTC; CDR3 protein: CASQKVWETQYF
J gene: TRBJ2-7; V gene: TRBV7-2; D gene: TRBD1; clone size: -; CDR3 length: 12; CDR3 DNA: TGTGCTACTGGACAGGCTTACAATGAGCAGTACTTC; CDR3 protein: CATGQAYNEQYF
J gene: TRBJ2-7; V gene: TRBV6-5; D gene: -; clone size: -; CDR3 length: 14; CDR3 DNA: TGTGCCAGCAGTTACGCCTTACAGGCCTACGAGCAGTACTTC; CDR3 protein: CASSYALQAYEQYF
J gene: TRBJ1-4; V gene: TRBV5-1; D gene: TRBD1; clone size: -; CDR3 length: 16; CDR3 DNA: TGCGCCAGCAACAGGGGGGGCAGCTCAACTAATGAAAAACTGTTTTTT; CDR3 protein: CASNRGGSSTNEKLFF
J gene: TRBJ2-7; V gene: TRBV7-2; D gene: -; clone size: -; CDR3 length: 14; CDR3 DNA: TGTGCCAGCAGCTTAGTGGAGGGCCAATACGAGCAGTACTTC; CDR3 protein: CASSLVEGQYEQYF
J gene: TRBJ2-3; V gene: TRBV7-2; D gene: -; clone size: -; CDR3 length: 16; CDR3 DNA: TGTGCCAGCAGCTTAGTGGGGACGAGCGGTACAGATTCGCAGTATTTT; CDR3 protein: CASSLVGTSGTDSQYF
J gene: TRBJ2-3; V gene: TRBV4-1; D gene: -; clone size: -; CDR3 length: 15; CDR3 DNA: TGCGCCAGCAGCATCGACAGGCGACGCACAGATACGCAGTATTTT; CDR3 protein: CASSIDRRRTDTQYF
J gene: TRBJ2-7; V gene: TRBV5-4; D gene: -; clone size: few; CDR3 length: 15; CDR3 DNA: TGTGCCAGCAGCGAAGGGAACCAGCCTACCTACGAGCAGTACTTC; CDR3 protein: CASSEGNQPTYEQYF
J gene: TRBJ1-1; V gene: TRBV2; D gene: -; clone size: -; CDR3 length: 13; CDR3 DNA: TGTGCCAGCACTCGCCGGGACAAGCCAGAAGCTTTCTTT; CDR3 protein: CASTRRDKPEAFF
J gene: TRBJ2-1; V gene: TRBV28; D gene: TRBD1; clone size: -; CDR3 length: 16; CDR3 DNA: TGTGCCAGCAGTTTAATAGCCGGACAGGCTTACAATGAGCAGTTCTTC; CDR3 protein: CASSLIAGQAYNEQFF
J gene: TRBJ2-3; V gene: TRBV14; D gene: -; clone size: once; CDR3 length: 15; CDR3 DNA: TGTGCCAGCAGCCGAGGGGCCCTGGGAACAGATACGCAGTATTTT; CDR3 protein: CASSRGALGTDTQYF
J gene: TRBJ1-6; V gene: TRBV3-1; D gene: -; clone size: few; CDR3 length: 13; CDR3 DNA: TGTGCCAGCAGCCAAGATCCCACGTCACCCCTCCACTTT; CDR3 protein: CASSQDPTSPLHF
J gene: TRBJ2-5; V gene: TRBV15; D gene: TRBD2; clone size: few; CDR3 length: 15; CDR3 DNA: TGTGCCACCAGCAGAGACCCTAGCGGGGCCAATGAGCAGTACTTC; CDR3 protein: CATSRDPSGANEQYF
J gene: TRBJ2-2; V gene: TRBV6-2/TRBV6-3; D gene: TRBD2; clone size: -; CDR3 length: 15; CDR3 DNA: TGTGCCAGCAGTGTGTATAGCGGGCGCACCGAGGAGCTGTTTTTT; CDR3 protein: CASSVYSGRTEELFF
J gene: TRBJ2-3; V gene: TRBV5-6; D gene: -; clone size: -; CDR3 length: 14; CDR3 DNA: TGTGCCAGCAGCTCGACAGGTAGCACAGATACGCAGTATTTT; CDR3 protein: CASSSTGSTDTQYF
J gene: TRBJ2-1; V gene: TRBV6-5; D gene: -; clone size: -; CDR3 length: 16; CDR3 DNA: TGTGCCAGCAGTTACCTTCCCAGCAGCTCCTACAATGAGCAGTTCTTC; CDR3 protein: CASSYLPSSSYNEQFF
J gene: TRBJ2-6; V gene: TRBV6-2/TRBV6-3; D gene: -; clone size: -; CDR3 length: 16; CDR3 DNA: TGTGCCAGCAGTCAGGGCTCCTTGGGAGGGGCCAACGTCCTGACTTTC; CDR3 protein: CASSQGSLGGANVLTF
J gene: TRBJ2-3; V gene: TRBV4-1; D gene: -; clone size: few; CDR3 length: 17; CDR3 DNA: TGCGCCAGCAGCCAAGGGGTCACAGGGACTAGCACAGATACGCAGTATTTT; CDR3 protein: CASSQGVTGTSTDTQYF
J gene: TRBJ1-2; V gene: TRBV24-1; D gene: -; clone size: few; CDR3 length: 12; CDR3 DNA: TGTGCCACCAGTGATTTGTCGTATGGCTACACCTTC; CDR3 protein: CATSDLSYGYTF
J gene: TRBJ2-7; V gene: TRBV7-9; D gene: -; clone size: -; CDR3 length: 13; CDR3 DNA: TGTGCCAGCAGTTCTCCCGGTGGCTACGAGCAGTACTTC; CDR3 protein: CASSSPGGYEQYF
J gene: TRBJ2-5; V gene: TRBV3-1; D gene: -; clone size: few; CDR3 length: 14; CDR3 DNA: TGTGTCAGCACAGACCCGCAGCCCCTAGAGACCCAGTACTTC; CDR3 protein: CVSTDPQPLETQYF
J gene: TRBJ2-2; V gene: TRBV5-4; D gene: -; clone size: -; CDR3 length: 15; CDR3 DNA: TGTGCCAGCAGCTCGGGACTTCAGATGGAGGGGGAGCTGTTTTTT; CDR3 protein: CASSSGLQMEGELFF
J gene: TRBJ2-3; V gene: TRBV9; D gene: -; clone size: -; CDR3 length: 16; CDR3 DNA: TGTGCCAGCAGCGTAGGGGGCACCCTACTCACAGATACGCAGTATTTT; CDR3 protein: CASSVGGTLLTDTQYF
J gene: TRBJ1-2; V gene: TRBV12-3/TRBV12-4; D gene: TRBD1; clone size: few; CDR3 length: 14; CDR3 DNA: TGTGCCAGCAGCCACCGGGACAGTAACTATGGCTACACCTTC; CDR3 protein: CASSHRDSNYGYTF
J gene: TRBJ2-3; V gene: TRBV2; D gene: -; clone size: -; CDR3 length: 11; CDR3 DNA: TGTGCCAGCAGTGGAAAGGATACGCAGTATTTT; CDR3 protein: CASSGKDTQYF
J gene: TRBJ2-1; V gene: TRBV5-1; D gene: TRBD2; clone size: few; CDR3 length: 14; CDR3 DNA: TGCGCCAGCAGCCGAGGGACTAGCCGGGATGAGCAGTTCTTC; CDR3 protein: CASSRGTSRDEQFF
J gene: TRBJ2-1; V gene: TRBV6-1; D gene: -; clone size: -; CDR3 length: 13; CDR3 DNA: TGTGCCAGCATGGCAGGTTCCTACAATGAGCAGTTCTTC; CDR3 protein: CASMAGSYNEQFF
J gene: TRBJ1-2; V gene: TRBV6-5; D gene: -; clone size: few; CDR3 length: 13; CDR3 DNA: TGTGCCAGCAGTTACACGACAGCCGAAGGCTACACCTTC; CDR3 protein: CASSYTTAEGYTF
J gene: TRBJ2-2; V gene: TRBV28; D gene: TRBD1; clone size: few; CDR3 length: 15; CDR3 DNA: TGTGCCAGCAGTTTGGGACAGGCGGGCACCGGGGAGCTGTTTTTT; CDR3 protein: CASSLGQAGTGELFF
J gene: TRBJ2-6; V gene: TRBV12-3/TRBV12-4; D gene: -; clone size: -; CDR3 length: 15; CDR3 DNA: TGTGCCAGCACCGCGGTTGACTCTGGGGCCAACGTCCTGATTTTC; CDR3 protein: CASTAVDSGANVLIF
J gene: TRBJ2-7; V gene: TRBV12-2; D gene: -; clone size: -; CDR3 length: 14; CDR3 DNA: TGTGCAAGTCGCTTAGCCGGACACCCCTACGAGCAGTACTTC; CDR3 protein: CASRLAGHPYEQYF
J gene: TRBJ2-1; V gene: TRBV9; D gene: TRBD2; clone size: -; CDR3 length: 18; CDR3 DNA: TGTGCCAGCAGCGTAAGTTTAAGCGGGGGGATTCTCTACAATGAGCAGTTCTTC; CDR3 protein: CASSVSLSGGILYNEQFF
J gene: TRBJ2-1; V gene: TRBV4-2; D gene: -; clone size: -; CDR3 length: 15; CDR3 DNA: TGTGCCAGCAGCCTCACCCCGAGTAAATACAATGAGCAGTTCTTC; CDR3 protein: CASSLTPSKYNEQFF
J gene: TRBJ2-1; V gene: TRBV25-1; D gene: -; clone size: -; CDR3 length: 14; CDR3 DNA: TGTGCCAGCAGTGAAGGGGGTCGGGACAATGAGCAGTTCTTC; CDR3 protein: CASSEGGRDNEQFF
J gene: TRBJ1-2; V gene: TRBV3-1; D gene: -; clone size: once; CDR3 length: 15; CDR3 DNA: TGTGCCAGCAGCCCGTTGGCAGGGGATAACTATGGCTGCACCTTC; CDR3 protein: CASSPLAGDNYGCTF
J gene: TRBJ2-2; V gene: TRBV2; D gene: -; clone size: -; CDR3 length: 15; CDR3 DNA: TGTGCCAGCGAGGCGCGGGTATCGGACACCGGGGAGCTGTTTTTT; CDR3 protein: CASEARVSDTGELFF
J gene: TRBJ2-4; V gene: TRBV6-5; D gene: -; clone size: few; CDR3 length: 13; CDR3 DNA: TGTGCCAGCAGTTATCCTCCGGGCCACATTCAGTACTTC; CDR3 protein: CASSYPPGHIQYF
J gene: TRBJ2-5; V gene: TRBV2; D gene: -; clone size: -; CDR3 length: 12; CDR3 DNA: TGTGCCAGCAAAGGGGAGGAGGAGACCCAGTACTTC; CDR3 protein: CASKGEEETQYF
J gene: TRBJ2-4; V gene: TRBV28; D gene: -; clone size: -; CDR3 length: 13; CDR3 DNA: TGTGCCAGCAGATCTCGGGGGCGCATCATTCAGTACTTC; CDR3 protein: CASRSRGRIIQYF
J gene: TRBJ2-1; V gene: TRBV11-2; D gene: TRBD1; clone size: many; CDR3 length: 15; CDR3 DNA: TGTGCCAGCAGCTTGGGACAGGGGGTCTACAATGAGCAGTTCTTC; CDR3 protein: CASSLGQGVYNEQFF
J gene: TRBJ1-1; V gene: TRBV10-2; D gene: -; clone size: -; CDR3 length: 13; CDR3 DNA: TGCGCCAGCAGCGACGGGATTAACACTGAAGCTTTCTTT; CDR3 protein: CASSDGINTEAFF
J gene: TRBJ1-1; V gene: TRBV10-3; D gene: -; clone size: -; CDR3 length: 13; CDR3 DNA: TGTGCCATCAGCCCAAAGCTGAACACTGAAGCTTTCTTT; CDR3 protein: CAISPKLNTEAFF
J gene: TRBJ2-1; V gene: TRBV2; D gene: TRBD2; clone size: few; CDR3 length: 16; CDR3 DNA: TGTGCCAGCAGCGGGTCTAGCGGGGGCTCCTACAATGAGCAGTTCTTC; CDR3 protein: CASSGSSGGSYNEQFF